The rows below give T cell receptor beta chains drawn from one sample of a study of T cell changes during pregnancy in multiple sclerosis. Some clones are missing from TCRdb's copy, which holds only in-frame ones; the method was immunoSEQ multiplex PCR. The sample holds tens of thousands of clones, 85% to 95% seen once. Sequences were derived from CD4+ T cells from peripheral blood mononuclear cells, sampled after pregnancy. The receptors derive from a female donor in good health, enrolled as a control in a pregnancy study. Both conserved end residues are part of each CDR3. The D gene is left open where the match is weak. Size is stated for part of the rows, as once, few or many counts, or as a class when the clone is expanded.

16	TRBV7-9	TRBJ2-7	once	TRBD1	TGTGCCAGCAGCCCCGGGACAGGCAATTCAAACTACGAGCAGTACTTC	CASSPGTGNSNYEQYF
13	TRBV6-1	TRBJ1-4	once	TRBD1	TGTGCCAGCAGTCACAGGGGAACTGAAAAACTGTTTTTT	CASSHRGTEKLFF
14	TRBV30	TRBJ1-1	.	.	TGTGCCTGGAGGTGGGCGTATATGAACACTGAAGCTTTCTTT	CAWRWAYMNTEAFF
17	TRBV5-3	TRBJ1-1	.	.	TGTGCCAGAAGCTTGGCCCCCCTCGGACAGCTCAACACTGAAGCTTTCTTT	CARSLAPLGQLNTEAFF
15	TRBV27	TRBJ1-6	.	.	TGTGCCAGCACCACACCCAGGCTAGCTAATTCACCCCTCCACTTT	CASTTPRLANSPLHF
16	TRBV27	TRBJ2-1	.	.	TGTGCCAGCAGTTTTTTTGGGACAAGTACTACCAATGAGCAGTTCTTC	CASSFFGTSTTNEQFF
14	TRBV18	TRBJ2-4	.	TRBD1	TGTGCCAGCTCCCCCCGGGACAGGGGCGACATTCAGTACTTC	CASSPRDRGDIQYF
14	TRBV5-6	TRBJ2-5	.	.	TGTGCCAGCAGCCCCAGGCTTCAATCAGTGACCCAGTACTTC	CASSPRLQSVTQYF
14	TRBV5-4	TRBJ2-1	.	.	TGTGCCAGCAGCCCCGGGACATGGGTCAATGAGCAGTTCTTC	CASSPGTWVNEQFF
17	TRBV4-1	TRBJ2-6	.	.	TGCGCCAGCAGCCAATGGGCCGGCGGGACTGGGGCCAACGTCCTGACTTTC	CASSQWAGGTGANVLTF
15	TRBV29-1	TRBJ1-2	.	TRBD1	TGCAGCGTTGACGGGGACAGGGGGTCTGACTATGGCTACACCTTC	CSVDGDRGSDYGYTF
15	TRBV5-1	TRBJ2-1	once	TRBD1	TGCGCCAGCAGCCCCGGGACAGGGAGTTACAATGAGCAGTTCTTC	CASSPGTGSYNEQFF
14	TRBV2	TRBJ1-6	.	.	TGTGCCAGCAGTGTGGACACTTTTAATTCACCCCTCCACTTT	CASSVDTFNSPLHF
17	TRBV7-7	TRBJ2-3	.	TRBD2	TGTGCTAGCAGCTTCCTGCGGGAGGGGACTAGCACAGATACGCAGTATTTT	CASSFLREGTSTDTQYF
18	TRBV21-1	TRBJ2-1	.	.	TGTGCCAGCAGCAAAGTGGGGAATGCTAGCGGGGGATACAATGAGCAGTTCTTC	CASSKVGNASGGYNEQFF
14	TRBV9	TRBJ1-2	.	TRBD1	TGTGCCAGCAGCGTAGGGACAGGGGGCTATGGCTACACCTTC	CASSVGTGGYGYTF
14	TRBV2	TRBJ1-4	.	TRBD1	TGTGCCAGCAGTGAAAGGACAGGGAGTGAAAAACTGTTTTTT	CASSERTGSEKLFF
13	TRBV5-1	TRBJ2-7	.	TRBD1	TGCGCCAGCGGACCGGGACAGGGCAACGAGCAGTACTTC	CASGPGQGNEQYF
18	TRBV18	TRBJ1-5	once	.	TGTGCCAGCACAATAATCTGGGCAGAGACTAATAGCAATCAGCCCCAGCATTTT	CASTIIWAETNSNQPQHF
19	TRBV27	TRBJ2-1	.	.	TGTGCCAGCAGTTACCAGCGGGCGACCAAACGGAGCTCCTACAATGAGCAGTTCTTC	CASSYQRATKRSSYNEQFF
15	TRBV7-3	TRBJ2-3	once	.	TGTGCCAGCAGCTTAAATAGCGCAAGCTCAGATACGCAGTATTTT	CASSLNSASSDTQYF
16	TRBV4-1	TRBJ2-1	.	TRBD2	TGCGCCAGCAGCGGGGGACTAAACCCCTCCTACAATGAGCAGTTCTTC	CASSGGLNPSYNEQFF
14	TRBV6-1	TRBJ1-2	.	TRBD1	TGTGCCAGCAGTACAGGGGGAGCGGACTATGGCTACACCTTC	CASSTGGADYGYTF
16	TRBV27	TRBJ1-4	.	TRBD1	TGTGCCAGCACCCATCATCGGACAGGGGGCGGTGAAAAACTGTTTTTT	CASTHHRTGGGEKLFF